These T cell receptor beta chains were read from a single sample in a study of shared clonotypes between healthy human individuals. Repertoires were generated with immunoSEQ multiplex PCR, while TCRdb's copy carries only in-frame clones and drops some. The table has about 2.1 million clones, roughly 91% seen once. Sequenced sample: naive CD8+ T cells from PBMCs. These receptor sequences come from a man aged 18 to 30 in good health. Some clones in this sample may be carry-over from other donors' samples. Both conserved end residues are part of each CDR3. The D gene is left open where the match is weak.

j_call v_call d_call cdr3_nt cdr3_aa
TRBJ2-7 TRBV10-3 TRBD2 TGTGCCATCAGTGATGTGAGTTCGGGGACTAGACAATACGAGCAGTACTTC CAISDVSSGTRQYEQYF
TRBJ2-1 TRBV7-9 - TGTGCCAGCAGCTTAGGCGCTTCGAACTACAATGAGCAGTTCTTC CASSLGASNYNEQFF
TRBJ2-7 TRBV19 TRBD2 TGTGCCAGTAGTCCTACTAGCGGGGCTATCGACGAGCAGTACTTC CASSPTSGAIDEQYF
TRBJ1-1 TRBV6-5 - TGTGCCAGCAGTTACGAGGCCGGGAGTGAAGCTTTCTTT CASSYEAGSEAFF
TRBJ2-3 TRBV10-1 TRBD2 TGCGCCAGCAGTTCGGGACTAGCGGGGGGCACAGATACGCAGTATTTT CASSSGLAGGTDTQYF
TRBJ2-6 TRBV27 - TGTGCCAGCAGTCCTTGGGGATCTGGGGCCAACGTCCTGACTTTC CASSPWGSGANVLTF
TRBJ2-7 TRBV13 TRBD1 TGTGCCAGCAGCTACACTGACAGGGTCTACGAGCAGTACTTC CASSYTDRVYEQYF
TRBJ1-4 TRBV7-9 TRBD1 TGTGCCAGCAACAAGATAGTGACAGGGAATGAAAAACTGTTTTTT CASNKIVTGNEKLFF
TRBJ2-2 TRBV5-1 - TGCGCCAGCAGCCTGCGGGGACCCGGTGCCGGGGAGCTGTTTTTT CASSLRGPGAGELFF
TRBJ2-7 TRBV30 TRBD2 TGTGCCTGGAGTGACGGGGCGGGACTATACGAGCAGTACTTC CAWSDGAGLYEQYF
TRBJ1-1 TRBV27 - TGTGCCAGCAGTTTATCTCGGACAGTACAATCTGAAGCTTTCTTT CASSLSRTVQSEAFF
TRBJ1-1 TRBV7-9 - TGTGCCAGCAGTCCAGCGTCTGAAGCTTTCTTT CASSPASEAFF
TRBJ2-7 TRBV11-2 - TGTGCCAGCAGCTTATACGGGCAGGACGAGCAGTACTTC CASSLYGQDEQYF
TRBJ2-3 TRBV28 TRBD2 TGTGCCAGCAGTTTAGAGGGGCTAGCGGGAGGACCAAGCACAGATACGCAGTATTTT CASSLEGLAGGPSTDTQYF
TRBJ2-7 TRBV27 - TGTGCCAGCAGTTTGAGTGTTCCCTACGAGCAGTACTTC CASSLSVPYEQYF
TRBJ2-1 TRBV13 TRBD1 TGTGCCAGCAGCTTAGAAGGACAGGGTTACAATGAGCAGTTCTTC CASSLEGQGYNEQFF
TRBJ2-3 TRBV2 - TGTGCCAGCAGTGAGCGGGGCTTCAGCACAGATACGCAGTATTTT CASSERGFSTDTQYF
TRBJ1-2 TRBV7-8 - TGTGCCAGCAGCTTGACTGGACACGGGCGCAACTATGGCTACACCTTC CASSLTGHGRNYGYTF